In this sample, the clone carrying this TCR beta chain turned up a few times. No antigen is known for it. The sample originates from a study of beta chain features in type 1 diabetes. The study's findings and limits: Insertions at VDJ junctions were less frequent in type 1 diabetes patients. These patients also deleted more nucleotides at the same junctions.

CDR3 length: 13 amino acids. Deletions cut 4 bases from V and 5 bases from J, with 11 bases between. Germline V gene sequence: CDR1 SGHAT, CDR2 FQNNGV. All of the isolated RNA was reverse transcribed, so expressed TCRB transcripts were sequenced. The repertoire was sequenced with immunoSEQ multiplex PCR; TCRdb's copy has only in-frame clones and lacks some. The sample lists 250,000 to 350,000 clones; 14% were seen once. Purities in excess of 95% were seen in all sorted populations. Source material: central memory CD4+ T cells from blood. This chain connects TRBV11-2 to TRBJ1-2, with a weak D call TRBD1 (6 bases). The sequence derives from a man aged 25-45 years in good health. CDR3 sequence (DNA): TGTGCCAGCAGCTCTACAGGGAGGTATGGCTACACCTTC. It translates to CASSSTGRYGYTF. The full variable domain, its missing parts supplied by reference TRBV11-2 and TRBJ1-2, is EAGVAQSPRYKIIEKRQSVAFWCNPISGHATLYWYQQILGQGPKLLIQFQNNGVVDDSQLPKDRFSAERLKGVDSTLKIQPAKLEDSAVYLCASSSTGRYGYTFGSGTRLTVV.